The source of this TCR beta chain is a study of shared clonotypes between healthy human individuals. Study-wide findings and caveats: Donor clonotype sharing was expected to depend on sequencing depth. Four donors had approximately 4.6% of their naive CD4 clonotypes in common.

On this clone: Its specificity is unknown.

Germline V gene sequence: CDR1 MGHDK, CDR2 SYGVNS. This CDR3 spans 15 amino acids. Trimming shortened V by 4 bases and J by 5 bases, and 17 bases separated the two germline ends. Deep was the level at which the assay was run. Assay: immunoSEQ multiplex PCR; the TCRdb copy retains only in-frame clones and omits some. The sample shows hundreds of thousands of clones, roughly 97% of them seen only once. This receptor was taken from a woman between 25 and 40 years old in good health. The sequenced sample consisted of naive CD4+ T cells sorted from blood. Regarding subset: CD45RA+ positively selected. The V gene is TRBV25-1, the J gene TRBJ2-5; weak D call: TRBD1 (6 bases). This CDR3 is CASSVLTGAGETQYF. CDR3 nucleotide sequence: TGTGCCAGCAGTGTACTGACAGGCGCAGGGGAGACCCAGTACTTC.